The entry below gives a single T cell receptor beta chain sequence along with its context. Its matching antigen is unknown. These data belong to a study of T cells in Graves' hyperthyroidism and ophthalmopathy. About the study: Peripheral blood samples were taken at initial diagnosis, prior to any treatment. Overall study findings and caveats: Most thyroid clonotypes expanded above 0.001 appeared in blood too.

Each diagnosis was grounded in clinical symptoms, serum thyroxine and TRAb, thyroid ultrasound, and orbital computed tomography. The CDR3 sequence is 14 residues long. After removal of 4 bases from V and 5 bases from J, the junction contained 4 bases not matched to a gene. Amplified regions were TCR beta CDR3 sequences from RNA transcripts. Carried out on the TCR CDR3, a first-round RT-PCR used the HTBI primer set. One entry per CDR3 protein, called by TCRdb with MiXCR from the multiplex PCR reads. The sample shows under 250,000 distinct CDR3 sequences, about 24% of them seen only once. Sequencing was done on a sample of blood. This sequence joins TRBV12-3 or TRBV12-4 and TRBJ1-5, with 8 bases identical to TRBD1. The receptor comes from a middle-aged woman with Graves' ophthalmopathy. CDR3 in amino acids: CASSSDRDHQPQHF. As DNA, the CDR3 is TGTGCCAGCAGTTCGGACAGGGACCATCAGCCCCAGCATTTT.